The T cell receptor (beta chain) described here comes from a study of human T cells and chemical hapten exposure. This clonotype was recorded at least ten times. Its specificity is unknown. The CDR3 loop spans 17 amino acids. Germline V gene data show CDR1 as KGHDR and CDR2 as SFDVKD. Between the trimmed V and J ends, which lost 1 base and 5 bases, there was a span of 20 bases. One entry per CDR3 protein results from TCRdb running MiXCR on the RACE reads. The data hold a few hundred thousand distinct CDR3 sequences, with approximately 5.8% observed a single time. Study findings and constraints: Among TCRs, those above 1 in 1000 frequency were unaffected by DPC sensitization. It was expanded TCRs that formed significantly more large CDR3 similarity clusters than controls did.

Regarding time point: pre-sensitization, week 0. Treatment defined: therapeutic diphenylcyclopropenone sensitization with weekly scalp DPC. The study enrolled 18 to 70-year-old alopecia patients suitable for DPC. The V call is TRBV24-1, the J call TRBJ2-7; no reliable D call. The sequence derives from a young woman with alopecia areata. Some clones in this sample may be carry-over from other donors' samples. The specimen was whole blood, collected in connection with sensitization to the hapten diphenylcyclopropenone (DPC). The CDR3 region has the DNA TGTGCCACCAGTGATTTCCCCCGAACTGTACCCCCGCACGAGCAGTACTTC. It yields the protein CATSDFPRTVPPHEQYF.